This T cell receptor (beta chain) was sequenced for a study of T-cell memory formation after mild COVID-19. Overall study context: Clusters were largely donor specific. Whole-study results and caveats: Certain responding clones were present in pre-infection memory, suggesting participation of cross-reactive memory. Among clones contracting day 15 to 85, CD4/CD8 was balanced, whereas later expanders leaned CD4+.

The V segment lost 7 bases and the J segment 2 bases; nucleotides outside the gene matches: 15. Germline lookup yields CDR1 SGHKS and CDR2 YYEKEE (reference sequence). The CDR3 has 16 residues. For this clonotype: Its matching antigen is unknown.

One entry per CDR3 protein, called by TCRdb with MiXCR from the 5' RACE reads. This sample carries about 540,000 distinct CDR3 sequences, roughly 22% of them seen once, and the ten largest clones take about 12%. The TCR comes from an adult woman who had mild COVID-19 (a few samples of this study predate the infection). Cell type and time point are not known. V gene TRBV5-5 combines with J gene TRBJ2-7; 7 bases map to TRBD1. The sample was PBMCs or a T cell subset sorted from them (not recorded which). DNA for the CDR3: TGTGCCAGCGAGCCGCGCAACAGGGGATCGGCCTACGAGCAGTACTTC. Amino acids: CASEPRNRGSAYEQYF.